The rows below give T cell receptor beta chains drawn from one sample of a study of cytomegalovirus exposure and HLA in healthy donors. Profiling relied on immunoSEQ multiplex PCR, and the TCRdb table lists in-frame clones only, not all of them. Counted here are approximately 120,000 clones, about 78% occurring once; the ten biggest clones make up around 4%. Sample: PBMCs. The receptors here all came from a man aged 30 to 39 in good health and CMV-seronegative. Both conserved end residues are part of each CDR3. D genes are given only for firm matches. Expanded clones are given a class, and other clones once, few, many or no size at all.

>once|TRBV5-4|TRBD1|TRBJ2-7
TGTGCCAGCAGCTCACGGACAGGGGACCCCTACGAGCAGTACTTC
CASSSRTGDPYEQYF
>-|TRBV18|-|TRBJ2-2
TGTGCCAGCTCACAAGGGGCGTCCGGGGAGCTGTTTTTT
CASSQGASGELFF
>-|TRBV9|TRBD1|TRBJ2-5
TGTGCCAGCACACAGGGGGCAGGAATAGAGACCCAGTACTTC
CASTQGAGIETQYF
>-|TRBV21-1|-|TRBJ2-6
TGTGCCAGCAGCAAACATAGATACTCTGGGGCCAACGTCCTGACTTTC
CASSKHRYSGANVLTF
>-|TRBV6-5|TRBD1|TRBJ2-7
TGTGCCAGCAGTGTTGAAGACAGGGGGTACGAGCAGTACTTC
CASSVEDRGYEQYF
>-|TRBV18|TRBD1|TRBJ1-2
TGTGCCAGCTCACCAATGGGACAGGGGGTTGGCTACACCTTC
CASSPMGQGVGYTF
>-|TRBV21-1|-|TRBJ2-7
TGTGCCAGCAGCAAAGTAGGTGACACGACCTACGAGCAGTACTTC
CASSKVGDTTYEQYF
>-|TRBV28|TRBD1|TRBJ2-7
TGTGCCAGCAGCACCACGGGACAGTTGGGGTATTGGCAGTACTTC
CASSTTGQLGYWQYF
>-|TRBV2|-|TRBJ2-5
TGTGCCAGCAGTGTTCTGGGAGGAGAGACCCAGTACTTC
CASSVLGGETQYF
>few|TRBV5-1|-|TRBJ2-5
TGCGCCAGCAGCTTGGGGCTTAACCAAGAGACCCAGTACTTC
CASSLGLNQETQYF
>-|TRBV5-1|TRBD2|TRBJ2-4
TGCGCCAGCAGCTTGTTTTCTAGCGGGGGCCCTACCATTCAGTACTTC
CASSLFSSGGPTIQYF
>-|TRBV7-2|-|TRBJ2-1
TGTGCCAGCAGTTTCCTAGCGTCCTCCTACAATGAGCAGTTCTTC
CASSFLASSYNEQFF
>-|TRBV4-1|TRBD1|TRBJ2-2
TGCGCCAGCAGCCCCGGGACAGCTCAGAACACCGGGGAGCTGTTTTTT
CASSPGTAQNTGELFF